A single sample gave rise to the 29 T cell receptor beta chains below, sequenced in a study of blood T cell repertoires in COVID-19. Profiled with immunoSEQ multiplex PCR; TCRdb holds only in-frame clones, not every one. This table has some 270,000 clones, approximately 88% appearing once. Sequences were obtained from PBMCs or T cells enriched from blood (not recorded which). These TCRs come from a woman in her 40s who had been exposed to COVID-19.

The chain is built from TRBV6-2 or TRBV6-3 and TRBJ2-2, with D perhaps TRBD2 (5 bases). Germline assignment: CDR1 MNHEY and CDR2 SVGEGT. The CDR3 totals 16 residues. The V end lost 3 bases, the J end lost 7 bases, and 18 bases lay between the germline ends. The CDR3 sequence is CASSYGPWASGGELFF. Here the CDR3 DNA reads TGTGCCAGCAGTTATGGCCCCTGGGCGAGCGGCGGGGAGCTGTTTTTT.

This rearrangement joins TRBV9 to TRBJ2-1; D may be TRBD1 (5 bases). V lost 0 bases and J 8 bases, leaving 12 bases between the germline ends. Germline V gives CDR1 SGDLS, CDR2 YYNGEE. This CDR3 comprises 14 residues. In nucleotides, the CDR3 is TGTGCCAGCAGCGTAGATTCAGGGATCGATGAGCAGTTCTTC. Translation gives CASSVDSGIDEQFF. The full variable domain, completed using reference TRBV9 and TRBJ2-1, is DSGVTQTPKHLITATGQRVTLRCSPRSGDLSVYWYQQSLDQGLQFLIQYYNGEERAKGNILERFSAQQFPDLHSELNLSSLELGDSALYFCASSVDSGIDEQFFGPGTRLTVL.

This clone was seen a single time. The V call is TRBV30, the J call TRBJ1-6, with 9 bases aligning to TRBD1. The CDR3 is 17 residues long. Germline lookup yields CDR1 GTSNPN and CDR2 SVGIG (reference sequence). The V gene end was trimmed by 2 bases and the J gene end by 10 bases; junction bases not matched to a gene: 15. In DNA form, the CDR3 reads TGTGCCTGGAGTAGGGAAGGACAGGGGCTGGGAGGGTCACCCCTCCACTTT. Protein sequence: CAWSREGQGLGGSPLHF.

V usage is TRBV6-2 or TRBV6-3 and J usage is TRBJ2-7, with 9 bases matching TRBD2. The junction had 3 bases not matched to a gene; V was cut back by 4 bases and J by 11 bases. This CDR3 is built from 11 residues. Germline V CDR1 and CDR2: MNHEY, SVGEGT. CDR3 nucleotides: TGTGCCAGCAGTTGGGAGCGGGAGGAGTACTTC. As protein: CASSWEREEYF.

The genes are TRBV19 and TRBJ1-3; tentative D call: TRBD1 (6 bases). The CDR3 covers 15 residues. Germline V CDR1 and CDR2: LNHDA, SQIVND (reference sequence). V dropped 5 bases and J dropped 0 bases, with 11 bases sitting between them. The CDR3 spells CASSEGVASGNTIYF. DNA for the CDR3: TGTGCCAGTAGTGAGGGGGTAGCCTCTGGAAACACCATATATTTT.

The chain joins TRBV11-2 to TRBJ1-1; D is undetermined. The germline gives CDR1 SGHAT, CDR2 FQNNGV. The CDR3 consists of 14 residues. Trimming pared 3 bases from V and 1 base from J, leaving 9 bases between. CDR3 protein: CASSFNRPNTEAFF. CDR3 in DNA: TGTGCCAGCAGCTTCAACAGACCGAACACTGAAGCTTTCTTT.

This chain connects TRBV6-5 to TRBJ1-1, with a tentative D call TRBD1 (6 bases). Trimming removed 8 bases from V and 4 bases from J, with 17 bases in between. The CDR3 spans 14 residues. Germline CDR1 is MNHEY and CDR2 is SVGAGI. The CDR3 reads CASEEQGLPTEAFF. DNA of the CDR3: TGTGCCAGCGAAGAACAGGGATTGCCCACTGAAGCTTTCTTT.

V and J are TRBV7-3 and TRBJ2-2; 7 bases map to TRBD1. The CDR3 totals 16 residues. Per germline, CDR1 SGHTA and CDR2 FQGTGA. J gave up 4 bases and V 2 bases, and 7 bases lay outside the gene matches. The DNA of the CDR3 is TGTGCCAGCAGCTTAGCTAGGACAGGTGTCACCGGGGAGCTGTTTTTT. Translated, it gives CASSLARTGVTGELFF.

This sequence joins TRBV9 and TRBJ1-4; D may be TRBD1 (5 bases). The CDR3 covers 13 residues. CDR1 and CDR2 (germline): SGDLS, YYNGEE. V shed 7 bases and J shed 6 bases, with 13 bases lying between them. The CDR3 DNA follows: TGTGCCAGCGGAGGGGCTGTTGATGAAAAACTGTTTTTT. It is translated as CASGGAVDEKLFF.

CDR3: CAYNTISGNTIYF. CDR3 nucleotides: TGTGCCTATAATACTATCTCTGGAAACACCATATATTTT. V and J are TRBV30 and TRBJ1-3; D gene uncertain. V shed 7 bases and J shed 0 bases, with 10 bases lying between them. The CDR3 spans 13 residues. CDR1 is GTSNPN, CDR2 SVGIG, per germline (reference sequence). The variable domain in full, completed from reference TRBV30 and TRBJ1-3, reads SQTIHQWPATLVQPVGSPLSLECTVEGTSNPNLYWYRQAAGRGLQLLFYSVGIGQISSEVPQNLSASRPQDRQFILSSKKLLLSDSGFYLCAYNTISGNTIYFGEGSWLTVV.

The V and J genes are TRBV28 and TRBJ2-1; 7 nucleotides agree with TRBD2. The junction had 10 bases not matched to a gene; V was cut back by 4 bases and J by 4 bases. The CDR3 totals 16 residues. Germline V gene data show CDR1 as MDHEN and CDR2 as SYDVKM. The CDR3 region is CASSYRPAGRYNEQFF. In DNA, the CDR3 is TGTGCCAGCAGTTATCGTCCAGCGGGGAGATACAATGAGCAGTTCTTC.

The chain carries TRBV7-3 and TRBJ2-5, with 8 bases matching TRBD1. Germline CDR1 reads SGHTA; CDR2 reads FQGTGA. The J segment lost 0 bases and the V segment lost 5 bases, leaving 2 bases of the junction unmatched. This CDR3 has 14 amino acids. The chain's CDR3 is CASSPDRDQETQYF. In nucleotides, the CDR3 is TGTGCCAGCAGCCCGGACAGGGACCAAGAGACCCAGTACTTC. The variable domain in full, completed from reference TRBV7-3 and TRBJ2-5, reads GAGVSQTPSNKVTEKGKYVELRCDPISGHTALYWYRQSLGQGPEFLIYFQGTGAADDSGLPNDRFFAVRPEGSVSTLKIQRTERGDSAVYLCASSPDRDQETQYFGPGTRLLVL.

The chain uses TRBV28 and TRBJ1-2; 7 nucleotides match TRBD1. Germline loops: CDR1 MDHEN, CDR2 SYDVKM. Losses at the gene ends were 5 bases for V and 2 bases for J; bases not matched to a gene: 2. This CDR3 comprises 13 residues. For the CDR3, the DNA is TGTGCCAGCAGTCTACAGGGGAACTATGGCTACACCTTC. It specifies CASSLQGNYGYTF.

This sequence joins TRBV6-2 or TRBV6-3 and TRBJ2-1, with TRBD2 matching over 12 bases. Trimming at V came to 6 bases and at J to 5 bases, leaving 2 bases not matched to a gene. The CDR3 consists of 14 residues. Germline assignment: CDR1 MNHEY and CDR2 SVGEGT. The CDR3 nucleotides are TGTGCCAGCAGGCCTAGCGGGGGGGACAATGAGCAGTTCTTC. It codes for CASRPSGGDNEQFF.

This sequence joins TRBV7-3 and TRBJ2-1; 8 nucleotides align to TRBD2. V dropped 4 bases and J dropped 4; count of bases not matched to a gene: 6. This CDR3 is 15 amino acids long. The V gene's germline CDR1 is SGHTA and CDR2 FQGTGA. The CDR3 DNA reads TGTGCCAGCAGCTCGACTAGCGCCACTTACAATGAGCAGTTCTTC. It specifies CASSSTSATYNEQFF.

The chain has TRBV28 and TRBJ1-1; D not resolved. V was clipped by 4 bases and J by 1 base, with 16 bases between them. This CDR3 has 16 amino acids. Germline assignment: CDR1 MDHEN and CDR2 SYDVKM. The CDR3 DNA reads as TGTGCCAGCAGTTCCCCACGGGAGCAGAAGAACACTGAAGCTTTCTTT. Translation: CASSSPREQKNTEAFF.

The chain combines TRBV30 with TRBJ2-1; 10 nucleotides match TRBD1. The ends lost 2 bases at V and 3 bases at J; junction bases unmatched: 1. In germline, CDR1 is GTSNPN, CDR2 SVGIG (reference sequence). This CDR3 has 14 residues. For the CDR3, the DNA is TGTGCCTGGAGTAGGACAGGGGGCTACAATGAGCAGTTCTTC. This encodes CAWSRTGGYNEQFF.

The V call is TRBV27, the J call TRBJ2-7; no firm D call. V was trimmed by 1 base and J by 2 bases, leaving 12 bases between them. CDR3 size: 15 residues. CDR1 and CDR2 (germline): MNHEY, SMNVEV (reference sequence). CDR3 DNA sequence: TGTGCCAGCAGTTTATTCGCGGCGCAGACCTACGAGCAGTACTTC. Its translation is CASSLFAAQTYEQYF.

The V and J genes are TRBV19 and TRBJ1-2, with TRBD1 matching over 11 bases. The junction had 10 bases not matched to a gene; V was cut back by 3 bases and J by 4 bases. The CDR3 is 17 residues long. In germline, CDR1 is LNHDA, CDR2 SQIVND (reference sequence). For the CDR3, the DNA is TGTGCCAGTAGTATCACCGGGACAGGGGGTTTACTCTATGGCTACACCTTC. As protein: CASSITGTGGLLYGYTF.

The J gene is TRBJ1-2, the V gene TRBV27, with 10 bases that match TRBD1. After removal of 4 bases from V and 8 bases from J, the junction contained 13 bases not matched to a gene. Germline CDR1 MNHEY, CDR2 SMNVEV (reference sequence). The CDR3 is made up of 16 amino acids. The CDR3 nucleotides read TGTGCCAGCAGTTCGTCCGGGACAGGGGTTCTACGAGGCTACACCTTC. Protein sequence: CASSSSGTGVLRGYTF.

The V gene is TRBV7-9, the J gene TRBJ1-2; possible D gene TRBD1, 6 bases. V lost 1 base and J 6 bases, leaving 12 bases between the germline ends. The CDR3 is 14 residues long. Per the germline V gene, CDR1 is SEHNR and CDR2 is FQNEAQ (reference sequence). Here the CDR3 DNA reads TGTGCCAGCAGCTTAGTCGGGACATCGAATGGCTACACCTTC. This sequence encodes CASSLVGTSNGYTF.

This chain connects TRBV9 to TRBJ2-5; the D gene is possibly TRBD2 (6 bases). The CDR3 contains 16 residues. Germline V gene sequence: CDR1 SGDLS, CDR2 YYNGEE. Between the trimmed V and J ends, which lost 2 bases and 1 base, there was a span of 15 bases. The CDR3 is CASSVAAGPLQETQYF. The DNA for the CDR3 is TGTGCCAGCAGCGTGGCCGCGGGACCCCTCCAAGAGACCCAGTACTTC.

The rearrangement links TRBV6-5 to TRBJ2-2; 8 bases are a match to TRBD2. CDR3 length: 14 residues. Trimming removed 10 bases from V and 5 bases from J; junction bases left unmatched: 9. Germline V CDR1 and CDR2: MNHEY, SVGAGI. CDR3 sequence reads: CATPGPGGTGELFF. CDR3 DNA sequence: TGTGCCACCCCGGGACCGGGGGGGACCGGGGAGCTGTTTTTT.

This clone was found once. The V gene is TRBV28, the J gene TRBJ2-5; 7 nucleotides match TRBD1. In germline, CDR1 is MDHEN, CDR2 SYDVKM. J lost 2 bases, V lost 0 bases, and 0 bases had no gene match. CDR3 length: 14 residues. The CDR3 DNA sequence: TGTGCCAGCAGTTTATGGGGACAGCAAGAGACCCAGTACTTC. It codes for CASSLWGQQETQYF.

The chain links TRBV4-3 to TRBJ2-7; TRBD1 might be the D (8 bases). This CDR3 is built from 15 residues. Germline CDR1 is LGHNA and CDR2 is YSLEER. Trimming shortened V by 3 bases and J by 4 bases, and 16 bases separated the two germline ends. CDR3 bases: TGCGCCAGCAGCCAGACGGACAGGGAGGGTTACGAGCAGTACTTC. Translation: CASSQTDREGYEQYF.

For the CDR3, the DNA is TGTGCCAGCAGCTCCACCCGGTCACCCCTCCACTTT. Protein product: CASSSTRSPLHF. This chain links TRBV5-4 with TRBJ1-6, with D unresolved. This CDR3 comprises 12 residues. In germline, CDR1 is SGHNT, CDR2 YYREEE (reference sequence). Trimming removed 3 bases at V and 10 bases at J, with 8 bases between.

Comment on this clone: An end of the junction does not agree with germline; a read error may underlie this. The identical CDR3 is also encoded by other nucleotide sequences in the sample. V is TRBV5-1 and J is TRBJ2-5; 7 positions match TRBD2. This CDR3 is built from 14 residues. The germline V gene has CDR1 SGHRS and CDR2 YFSETQ. The CDR3 nucleotides are TGTGCCAGCAGCTTGGCCGGGGGAGGGGAGACCCAGTACTTC. It translates to CASSLAGGGETQYF.

J is TRBJ2-3 and V is TRBV6-2 or TRBV6-3; 10 bases are a match to TRBD1. CDR1 MNHEY and CDR2 SVGEGT come from the germline V gene. V gave up 2 bases and J gave up 4 bases; unmatched junction bases: 15. This CDR3 has 19 amino acids. The CDR3 nucleotides read TGTGCCAGCAGTTACAAGTTTCTTCGGGACAGGGGTCGGGCAGATACGCAGTATTTT. Its protein product is CASSYKFLRDRGRADTQYF.

As concerns this clone: Sequence at one end of the junction differs from germline and may be a read error. The chain joins TRBV19 to TRBJ1-5; 7 bases are a match to TRBD1. Germline V gene data show CDR1 as LNHDA and CDR2 as SQIVND (reference sequence). The CDR3 loop spans 14 amino acids. CDR3 sequence reads: CASTIGTGNQPQHF. DNA for the CDR3: TGTGCCAGTACTATAGGGACAGGCAATCAGCCCCAGCATTTT. Based on the CDR3 plus reference TRBV19 and TRBJ1-5, the full variable domain is DGGITQSPKYLFRKEGQNVTLSCEQNLNHDAMYWYRQDPGQGLRLIYYSQIVNDFQKGDIAEGYSVSREKKESFPLTVTSAQKNPTAFYLCASTIGTGNQPQHFGDGTRLSIL.